Here is one T cell receptor beta chain with its context. The entry originates in a study of blood T cell repertoires in COVID-19. Across the study: There were acute and convalescent COVID-19 samples, and they came from the United States, Italy and Spain.

TCRdb's copy holds only in-frame clones and misses some; the assay was immunoSEQ multiplex PCR. Of a few hundred thousand clones in the sample, roughly nine tenths were seen once. Participant-reported clinical history was the basis for cohort assignment. The junction had 9 bases not matched to a gene; V was cut back by 5 bases and J by 5 bases. Germline CDR1 SGHRS, CDR2 YFSETQ. There are 15 residues in the CDR3. The chain couples TRBV5-1 to TRBJ2-5, with 10 bases lining up with TRBD2. This clonotype originated in a woman in her 30s who had recovered from COVID-19. Material: PBMCs or T cells enriched from blood (not recorded which). The DNA for the CDR3 is TGCGCCAGCAGACCTGGACTAGCGGCTGGGGAGACCCAGTACTTC. This encodes CASRPGLAAGETQYF.